One T cell receptor (beta chain) is described in this entry. This sample is part of a study of blood T cell repertoires in COVID-19. Across the study: Nucleic acid was either cDNA or gDNA, and it came from T cells, B-cell-depleted T cells, or PBMCs.

Authors' data handling: The assay estimated nucleated cells by amplifying reference gene primers. Clones were read by immunoSEQ multiplex PCR, and TCRdb kept only the in-frame ones, dropping some. That table supplies the V and J calls and clone size; D and trimming were determined from the DNA. The sample has some 31,000 clones, approximately 85% seen once. This CDR3 spans 15 amino acids. V shed 2 bases, J shed 0 bases, and the junction held 4 bases outside the gene matches. The germline gives CDR1 MNHEY, CDR2 SVGAGI. This sequence joins TRBV6-5 and TRBJ2-7, with 7 nucleotides matching TRBD1. The sequence derives from a man aged 80 or over with active COVID-19. The specimen was peripheral blood. In DNA, the CDR3 is TGTGCCAGCAGTTACAGGGGGCTTAACTCCTACGAGCAGTACTTC. Amino acids: CASSYRGLNSYEQYF.